This TCR beta chain was found in a study of T-cell memory formation after mild COVID-19. TCRdb re-derived calls from the 5' RACE reads in MiXCR, one entry per CDR3 protein. The table has around 320,000 distinct CDR3 sequences, around 28% seen once. This CDR3 is built from 15 residues. Unmatched junction bases numbered 7, after V lost 3 bases and J lost 5 bases. Germline V gene sequence: CDR1 DFQATT, CDR2 SNEGSKA (reference sequence). The receptor was isolated from an adult woman who had mild COVID-19 (a few samples of this study predate the infection). Cell type and time point are not known. Source material: PBMCs or a T cell subset sorted from them (not recorded which). The chain couples TRBV20-1 to TRBJ2-3, with 11 bases fitting TRBD2. DNA of the CDR3: TGCAGTGCTAGGGATAGCGGGAGGGCCCTAGATACGCAGTATTTT. Translation gives CSARDSGRALDTQYF.